These T cell receptor beta chains were read from a single sample in a study of cytomegalovirus exposure and HLA in healthy donors. Method: immunoSEQ multiplex PCR; TCRdb's copy keeps in-frame clones and lacks some. The sample shows about 73,000 clones, around 75% of them seen only once. The sequenced material came from PBMCs. All receptors come from an older man in good health and CMV-seronegative. Each CDR3 is given with its conserved first and last residue. The D gene is left open where the match is weak. Clone sizes are given selectively: once, few, many, or a class where the clone is expanded.

NA TRBJ1-1 NA TRBV5-1 TGCGCCAGCAGCCCAAATCCCGGGACACTGAACACTGAAGCTTTCTTT CASSPNPGTLNTEAFF
NA TRBJ2-7 TRBD2 TRBV27 TGTGCCAGCAGTTTGAGGTTCCAGCGGGAGGTTTACGAGCAGTACTTC CASSLRFQREVYEQYF
NA TRBJ2-7 TRBD1 TRBV2 TGTGCCAGCCAAAATTCCGGGACAGGGGTCTCCGAGCAGTACTTC CASQNSGTGVSEQYF
NA TRBJ2-5 NA TRBV18 TGTGCCAGCTCACCACCGTCGCAGGCAGGTCAGGGGACCCAGTACTTC CASSPPSQAGQGTQYF
NA TRBJ2-7 NA TRBV6-6 TGTGCCAGCAGGACCCTAGCGACCTCCTACGAGCAGTACTTC CASRTLATSYEQYF
NA TRBJ2-7 TRBD1 TRBV7-6 TGTGCCAGCAGCGTCGGGACAGTCTACGAGCAGTACTTC CASSVGTVYEQYF
few TRBJ2-2 NA TRBV7-9 TGTGCCAGCAGCTCGCACAGGGCCGGGACCGGGGAGCTGTTTTTT CASSSHRAGTGELFF
NA TRBJ2-6 TRBD1 TRBV7-2 TGTGCCAGCAGACTGACAGGGGGCGCTGGGGCCAACGTCCTGACTTTC CASRLTGGAGANVLTF
NA TRBJ2-5 TRBD1 TRBV6-1 TGTGCCAGCATCCCAGGGGGACAGAGGGTGGAGACCCAGTACTTC CASIPGGQRVETQYF
NA TRBJ2-1 TRBD2 TRBV6-5 TGTGCCAGCAGTTCCTTTAGCGGGAGGCCGCCATTCTTC CASSSFSGRPPFF
NA TRBJ1-5 NA TRBV19 TGTGCCAGTAGTATAACACCAGGGGACAGCAATCAGCCCCAGCATTTT CASSITPGDSNQPQHF
few TRBJ1-2 NA TRBV10-1 TGCGCCAGCAGTGAGTCGATCAGGGATGGCTACACCTTC CASSESIRDGYTF
NA TRBJ2-7 TRBD1 TRBV25-1 TGTGCCAGCAGTTCCTCCCACAGGGGGCTCTACGAGCAGTACTTC CASSSSHRGLYEQYF
NA TRBJ1-6 TRBD1 TRBV13 TGTGCCAGCAGTTATCGACAGGGCAATTCACCCCTCCACTTT CASSYRQGNSPLHF
NA TRBJ1-5 NA TRBV21-1 TGTGCCAGCAGCAAAAAAGGTGCCGGGACAGGGGGTAGTCAGCCCCAGCATTTT CASSKKGAGTGGSQPQHF
NA TRBJ2-6 NA TRBV4-1 TGCGCCAGCAGCCAAGTCACAGGGAGCTCTGGGGCCAACGTCCTGACTTTC CASSQVTGSSGANVLTF
few TRBJ2-7 TRBD1 TRBV6-1 TGTGCCAGCAAGGGACAGGGGCCCCCCTACGAGCAGTACTTC CASKGQGPPYEQYF
NA TRBJ2-1 NA TRBV6-5 TGTGCCAGCAGTTACCGACAGAGCTCCTACAATGAGCAGTTCTTC CASSYRQSSYNEQFF
NA TRBJ2-3 TRBD2 TRBV7-9 TGTGCCAGCAGTCCGACAGCGGGGGTTCGCACAGATACGCAGTATTTT CASSPTAGVRTDTQYF
few TRBJ1-2 NA TRBV10-3 TGTGCCATCAGTGAAACAGTTAACTCCAACTATGGCTACACCTTC CAISETVNSNYGYTF
NA TRBJ2-5 TRBD2 TRBV10-2 TGCGCCAGCACCCCTAGCGGGGGGGCCCGAGGGACCCAGTACTTC CASTPSGGARGTQYF
NA TRBJ2-5 NA TRBV11-2 TGTGCCAGCAGCCACCCCGGTGTGCAAAAGACCCAGTACTTC CASSHPGVQKTQYF
NA TRBJ1-1 NA TRBV7-6 TGTGCCAGCAGCCCCCGGACAGTTTCGAACACTGAAGCTTTCTTT CASSPRTVSNTEAFF
NA TRBJ1-6 NA TRBV19 TGTGCCAGTTCAGGAGGAAGCTCCTATAATTCACCCCTCCACTTT CASSGGSSYNSPLHF
NA TRBJ2-3 TRBD2 TRBV7-9 TGTGCCAGCCTAGCGGGAGGGAGCACAGATACGCAGTATTTT CASLAGGSTDTQYF
NA TRBJ1-1 TRBD1 TRBV11-3 TGTGCCAGCAGCTTATCAGGGGGCAACACTGAAGCTTTCTTT CASSLSGGNTEAFF